This note documents a single T cell receptor beta chain sequence. The antigen is not known. The assay was immunoSEQ multiplex PCR, and TCRdb's table has in-frame clones only and misses some. The table has fewer than 90,000 clones, approximately 88% seen once. This sample stems from a study of cytomegalovirus exposure and HLA in healthy donors. Study overall: The platform used for the roughly 130 validation repertoires matched that of the roughly 630 first-cohort repertoires, a later analysis reported. Study-wide results and limits: Across donors, most TCRs were seen rarely, yet some public ones were widespread. Researchers reported that a few CMV-associated chains were confirmed in vitro as CMV antigen-specific. The study recorded some 160 TCR beta chains that were cytomegalovirus-associated.

Per the germline V gene, CDR1 is MNHEY and CDR2 is SVGAGI. This CDR3 has 15 amino acids. Trimming pared 0 bases from V and 4 bases from J, leaving 13 bases between. The TCR sequence derives from a woman younger than 35 in good health and CMV-seropositive. The chain joins TRBV6-5 to TRBJ2-7; no definite D call. The source material was PBMCs. The DNA of the CDR3 is TGTGCCAGCAGTTACTCGAGTCTAGACGGTTACGAGCAGTACTTC. It yields the protein CASSYSSLDGYEQYF.